The clone carrying this T cell receptor beta chain was found many times. The source of the sample is a study of molecular identifiers for immune sequencing clone quantification. A single record per CDR3 protein comes from TCRdb applying MiXCR to the PCR reads. The table lists 40,000 to 65,000 distinct CDR3 sequences, 35% to 40% of them singletons. CDR3 length equals 15 residues. The germline V gene has CDR1 SNHLY and CDR2 FYNNEI. V lost 7 bases and J 1 base, leaving 15 bases between the germline ends. The specimen was naive CD8+ T cells from blood, with Jurkat cell RNA spiked in. Subset: FACS-sorted CD8+CD4-CCR7+CD45RA+ naive T cells. The gene calls are TRBV2 and TRBJ2-3; D may be TRBD1 or TRBD2 (6 bases each). The receptor's source is a human donor in good health. Some libraries in this study had Jurkat cell RNA spiked in. The CDR3 loop reads CASIRGGLRTDTQYF. CDR3 bases: TGTGCCAGCATCCGAGGGGGACTCCGCACAGATACGCAGTATTTT.